Detailed here is one T cell receptor beta chain. This sample is part of a study of Ad26.COV2.S vaccination and SARS-CoV-2 variants. The treatment was: 15 to 20 received Ad26.COV2.S at low or high dose, single or two shots; 5 received placebo; per-sample allocation not given. It was on day 63 after the first vaccine or placebo injection that samples were taken. The vaccine delivered Wuhan-strain SARS-CoV-2 spike through an Ad26 vector. TCRdb's table, derived via immunoSEQ multiplex PCR, lists solely in-frame clones and lacks some. The sample carries about 680,000 clones, about 89% recorded once. Per the germline V gene, CDR1 is GTSNPN and CDR2 is SVGIG (reference sequence). V lost 2 bases and J 7 bases, leaving 9 bases between the germline ends. The CDR3 totals 12 residues.

The origin of this receptor is a person between 18 and 65 years old who received the Ad26.COV2.S COVID-19 vaccine or a placebo. V is TRBV30 and J is TRBJ1-5; D unclear. The input for sequencing was peripheral blood, taken in a trial of Ad26.COV2.S vaccine versus placebo. CDR3 sequence reads: CAWSLLGQPQHF. The CDR3 nucleotides are TGTGCCTGGAGTCTATTGGGCCAGCCCCAGCATTTT.